This T cell receptor (beta chain) is from a study of T-cell reconstitution after alpha-beta-depleted transplantation in children. Unique molecular identifiers were built into the TCRbeta library. TCRdb used MiXCR to reprocess the PCR reads, holding one entry per CDR3 protein. The sample has 200,000 to 300,000 distinct CDR3 sequences, 12% seen once. This CDR3 contains 11 residues. The germline CDR1 and CDR2 sequences are SQVTM and ANQGSEA. V lost 0 bases and J lost 5, with 3 bases in between. In this sample, this clonotype turned up many times. The specimen comprised PBMCs from the stem cell graft donor, sampled from the stem cell graft. The chain has TRBV29-1 and TRBJ2-3, with no clear D. This sequence was found in a human donor who donated a stem cell graft to a child with acute lymphoblastic leukemia. The CDR3 DNA is TGCAGCGTTGAAGAAGGAGATACGCAGTATTTT. Amino acids: CSVEEGDTQYF.